This T cell receptor (beta chain) originates from a study of cytomegalovirus exposure and HLA in healthy donors. This CDR3 is built from 15 residues. From germline, CDR1 is MRHNA and CDR2 SNTAGT. V shed 3 bases, J shed 8 bases, and the junction held 6 bases outside the gene matches. Concerning this clone itself: The antigen is not known.

PCR was performed using 60 Vbeta and 13 Jbeta primers. Some clones are missing from TCRdb's copy, which holds only in-frame ones; the method was immunoSEQ multiplex PCR. The table lists 200,000 or so clones, over 70% of them singletons, with about 2% in the top ten. Overall study results and limits: Donors were assumed by presence/absence analyses to have roughly uniform sequencing depth. Excluded: some indistinguishable V segments such as TRBV6-2 and TRBV6-3. High specificity and sensitivity for cytomegalovirus status were reported for the classifier. Later, an analysis showed that TCR beta chains associated with HLA were more clonally expanded than others that were equally common.

Sequencing was done on a sample of PBMCs. The sequence was collected from a woman younger than 35 in good health and CMV-seropositive. This chain connects TRBV6-4 to TRBJ2-1; 11 bases are shared with TRBD2. This CDR3 is CASSDASGGRYEQFF. CDR3 nucleotides: TGTGCCAGCAGTGATGCTAGCGGGGGGCGCTATGAGCAGTTCTTC.